This T cell receptor beta chain comes out of a study of beta chain features in type 1 diabetes. Expressed TCRB transcripts were sequenced after all isolated RNA was converted to cDNA. Only in-frame clones appear in the TCRdb table, and some are missing; sequencing was by immunoSEQ multiplex PCR. The sample lists some 150,000 clones, around 10% occurring once. Each of the CD4+ naive, central memory, regulatory and stem cell-like memory populations was sorted via CD45RO/CCR7/CD25/CD127/CD95/CD27. The V gene's germline CDR1 is SGHNT and CDR2 YYREEE (reference sequence). The CDR3 spans 16 residues. After removal of 3 bases from V and 4 bases from J, the junction contained 7 bases not matched to a gene.

This TCR was recovered from a man younger than 35 in good health. This chain uses TRBV5-4 with TRBJ2-5; 12 bases agree with TRBD2. Sequenced: central memory CD4+ T cells from blood. CDR3 in amino acids: CASSSWTSGDGETQYF. The CDR3 nucleotides read TGTGCCAGCAGCTCCTGGACTAGCGGGGATGGAGAGACCCAGTACTTC.